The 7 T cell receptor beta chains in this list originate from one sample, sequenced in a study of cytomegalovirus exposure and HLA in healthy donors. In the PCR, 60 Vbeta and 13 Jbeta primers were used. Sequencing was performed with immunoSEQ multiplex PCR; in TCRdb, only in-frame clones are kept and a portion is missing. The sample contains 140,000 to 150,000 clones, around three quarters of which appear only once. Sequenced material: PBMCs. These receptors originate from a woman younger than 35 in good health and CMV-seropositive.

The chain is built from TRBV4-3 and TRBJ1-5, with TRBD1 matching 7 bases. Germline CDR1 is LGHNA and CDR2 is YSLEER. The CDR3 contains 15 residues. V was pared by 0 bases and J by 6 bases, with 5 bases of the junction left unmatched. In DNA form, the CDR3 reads TGCGCCAGCAGCCAAGACAGGGGGGCGGTTCAGCCCCAGCATTTT. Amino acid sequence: CASSQDRGAVQPQHF.

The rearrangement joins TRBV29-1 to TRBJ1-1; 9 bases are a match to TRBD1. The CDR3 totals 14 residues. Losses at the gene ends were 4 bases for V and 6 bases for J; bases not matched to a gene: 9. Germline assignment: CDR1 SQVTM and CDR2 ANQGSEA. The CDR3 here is CSVAGTGTNPEAFF. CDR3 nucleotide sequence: TGCAGCGTTGCCGGGACAGGGACGAATCCTGAAGCTTTCTTT.

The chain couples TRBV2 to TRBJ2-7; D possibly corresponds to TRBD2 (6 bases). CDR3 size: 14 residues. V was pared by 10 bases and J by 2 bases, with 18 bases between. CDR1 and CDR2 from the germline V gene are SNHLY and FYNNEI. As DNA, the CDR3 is TGTGCCACCCCGGCTGTGGGGGGAACCTACGAGCAGTACTTC. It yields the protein CATPAVGGTYEQYF.

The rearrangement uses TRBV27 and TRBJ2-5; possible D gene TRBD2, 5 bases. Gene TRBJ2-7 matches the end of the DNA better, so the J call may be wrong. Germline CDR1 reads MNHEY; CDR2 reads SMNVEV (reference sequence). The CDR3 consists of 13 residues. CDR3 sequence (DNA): TGTGCCAGGGCTAACGGGATGAACTACGAGCAGTACTTC. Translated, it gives CARANGMNYEQYF.

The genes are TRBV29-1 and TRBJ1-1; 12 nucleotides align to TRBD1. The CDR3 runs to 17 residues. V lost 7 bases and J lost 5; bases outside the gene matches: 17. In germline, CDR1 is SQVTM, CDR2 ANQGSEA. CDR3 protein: CSADGTGGGYRRTEAFF. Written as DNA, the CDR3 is TGCAGCGCCGATGGGACAGGGGGCGGGTATCGGCGGACTGAAGCTTTCTTT.

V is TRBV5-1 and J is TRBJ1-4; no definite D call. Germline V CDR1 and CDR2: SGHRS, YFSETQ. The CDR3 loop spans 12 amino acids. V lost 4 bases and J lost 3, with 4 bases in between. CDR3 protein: CASSQANEKLFF. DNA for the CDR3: TGCGCCAGCAGCCAGGCTAATGAAAAACTGTTTTTT.

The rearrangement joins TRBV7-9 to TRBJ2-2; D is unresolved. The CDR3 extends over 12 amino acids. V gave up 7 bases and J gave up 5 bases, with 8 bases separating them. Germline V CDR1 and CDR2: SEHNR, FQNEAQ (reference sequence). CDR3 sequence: CASTPETGELFF. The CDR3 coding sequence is TGTGCCAGCACCCCCGAGACCGGGGAGCTGTTTTTT.